This entry is about one T cell receptor beta chain. Profiled with immunoSEQ multiplex PCR; TCRdb holds only in-frame clones, not every one. The sample carries about 50,000 clones, around 81% recorded once. The Seattle site enrolled patients during active infection and followed them longitudinally. The record originates from a study of blood T cell repertoires in COVID-19. In the study overall: Whether acute or convalescent, the COVID-19 samples came from the United States, Italy and Spain.

Trimming removed 4 bases from V and 5 bases from J; junction bases left unmatched: 7. CDR1 and CDR2 (germline): LNHDA, SQIVND (reference sequence). This CDR3 has 14 amino acids. The material sequenced was peripheral blood. The rearrangement joins TRBV19 to TRBJ2-7, with 8 bases fitting TRBD1. The source of this sequence is a woman of 80 years or more with COVID-19, enrolled during active disease. The CDR3 coding sequence is TGTGCCAGTAGTAGCGGCAGGGGGCCCAACGAGCAGTACTTC. Translated, it gives CASSSGRGPNEQYF.